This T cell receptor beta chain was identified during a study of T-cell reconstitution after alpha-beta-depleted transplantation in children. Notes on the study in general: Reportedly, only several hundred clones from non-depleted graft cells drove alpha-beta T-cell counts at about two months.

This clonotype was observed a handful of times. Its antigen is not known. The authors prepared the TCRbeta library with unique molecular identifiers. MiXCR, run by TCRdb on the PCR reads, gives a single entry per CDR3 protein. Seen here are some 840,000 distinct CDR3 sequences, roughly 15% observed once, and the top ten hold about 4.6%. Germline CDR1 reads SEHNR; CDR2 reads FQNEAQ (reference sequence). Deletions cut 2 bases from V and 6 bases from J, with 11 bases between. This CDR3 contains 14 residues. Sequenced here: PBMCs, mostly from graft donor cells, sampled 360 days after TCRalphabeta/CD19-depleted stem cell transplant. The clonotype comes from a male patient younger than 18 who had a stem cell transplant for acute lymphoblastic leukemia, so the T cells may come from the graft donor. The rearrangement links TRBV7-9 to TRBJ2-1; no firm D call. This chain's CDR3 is CASSLLVVGNEQFF. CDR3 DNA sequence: TGTGCCAGCAGCTTACTGGTAGTGGGCAATGAGCAGTTCTTC.